The sequence of this TCR beta chain was determined in a study of T cell responses to AZD1222 COVID-19 vaccine (dated by TCRdb to about 2021). In the study overall: AZD1222 recipients whose second dose came at about 4 weeks and those whose second dose came at about 12 weeks were combined into one group, since spike-specific TCR depth and breadth did not differ between the two schedules. A total of under 250 trial participants underwent TCR sequencing, of whom 200 to 220 had received two doses of AZD1222 and around 25 had received two doses of the MenACWY control vaccine. Trial participants were enrolled by age into subgroups of 18-55, 56-69 and 70-plus years, and roughly 150, 30 and 60 TCR-sequenced participants, respectively, were included in these subgroups.

About this clone: The specificity of this receptor is unknown. The record has no base qualities; no much larger clone is one base away.

The paper's findings and limits, for the study overall: In the small 56-69-year group, the increase in depth fell short of significance, most likely because of low power. Spike-specific TCR breadth and depth rose significantly after two AZD1222 doses compared with day 0 and with MenACWY recipients. Most participants were white British and females outnumbered males, and the authors suggested that clonal diversity may have been underestimated. Conclusions about previously exposed vaccinees are limited because only five to seven AZD1222 recipients were SARS-CoV-2 seropositive at baseline. Because no samples from the day 14 peak response were available, repertoires could be characterized only after the peak T cell response. CD4 TCRs associated with the vaccine covered the entire spike protein, and the dominant responses were in regions 160-218 and 743-854. Reportedly, close to half of the unique spike-specific TCRs recognized epitopes lying outside the regions that are mutated in the B.1.351 and B.1.1.7 variants.

The germline V gene yields SQVTM for CDR1 and ANQGSEA for CDR2. Spanning cysteine to phenylalanine, the CDR3 consists of 11 amino acids. The read is trimmed to its CDR3 DNA, 33 bases read in frame from base 1. V was cut back by 3 bases and J by 4 bases, leaving a gap of 4 bases between them. The CDR3 regions of human TCRbeta chains were subjected to immunosequencing. The original methods were these. TCRs in the repertoires were compared against a reference library of SARS-CoV-2-specific TCRs that had been generated with the MIRA antigen-specificity platform. Breadth was defined as the fraction of unique TCRs that were SARS-CoV-2-associated, and depth was defined as the fraction of total T cells that were SARS-CoV-2-associated. Using the MIRA data, every spike-specific TCR was mapped to the spike region that the TCR reacted to and assigned to either a CD4 or a CD8 class. Log10-transformed breadth and depth values were compared by one-way ANOVA with Sidak's multiple comparisons tests. TCRdb obtained this table from immuneACCESS and retained in-frame rearrangements with V and J assigned. These tables miss some clones; where compared with another copy, unresolved V genes account for less than half of the shortfall, and the remainder is unexplained. From that table come the V and J calls and clone size; the DNA was used to work out D and trimming. Within this sample are 150,000 to 200,000 clones, with about 91% of them counted one time only. Approximately 7.7% of the sample goes to the ten largest clones.

This sample's time point label indicates: baseline before first vaccination. Vaccinee samples were obtained from the UK trials COV001 and COV002, which included a single-blind randomized controlled phase 2/3 trial of AZD1222 (ChAdOx1 nCoV-19) in healthy adults. For TCRbeta chain sequencing, PBMC samples were collected from trial participants at day 0 and at day 28 after the second dose. The origin of this receptor is an adult in good health. This sequence uses TRBV29-1 and TRBJ2-1, with the D gene uncertain. Material: peripheral blood, obtained on day 0 of AZD1222 vaccination. The sequenced DNA: TGCAGCGTTGATGGTTACAATGAGCAGTTCTTC. This translates into CSVDGYNEQFF.